These 24 T cell receptor beta chains were sequenced from one sample in a study of PD-1 blockade in mismatch repair-deficient tumors. Repertoires were generated with immunoSEQ multiplex PCR, while TCRdb's copy carries only in-frame clones and drops some. In the table there are roughly 50,000 clones, 78% of which are singletons. Sequencing was performed on peripheral blood, taken 4 weeks after starting pembrolizumab. The origin of the receptors is an adult with mismatch repair-deficient cancer.

This clone was observed a few times. V usage is TRBV10-2 and J usage is TRBJ1-1; perhaps TRBD1 as D (6 bases). The V end lost 6 bases, the J end lost 5 bases, and 13 bases lay between the germline ends. The CDR3 loop spans 13 amino acids. Germline-derived CDR1 and CDR2 are WSHSY and SAAADI. CDR3 sequence reads: CASSKEGGTEAFF. CDR3 in DNA: TGCGCCAGCAGCAAAGAGGGGGGGACTGAAGCTTTCTTT.

This chain joins TRBV4-3 and TRBJ2-5; 9 bases align to TRBD2. This CDR3 region has 16 residues. After removal of 0 bases from V and 4 bases from J, the junction contained 6 bases not matched to a gene. Germline CDR1 reads LGHNA; CDR2 reads YSLEER. The CDR3 here is CASSQDLLAGTETQYF. DNA of the CDR3: TGCGCCAGCAGCCAAGATCTCCTAGCGGGAACAGAGACCCAGTACTTC.

The rearrangement joins TRBV7-9 to TRBJ2-1; D gene unclear. CDR3 length equals 10 residues. V lost 4 bases to trimming and J lost 9 bases, with 4 bases between them. Germline V lookup: CDR1 SEHNR, CDR2 FQNEAQ (reference sequence). In DNA form, the CDR3 reads TGTGCCAGCAGCTCGGGTGAGCAGTTCTTC. Amino acids: CASSSGEQFF.

The V and J genes are TRBV6-6 and TRBJ1-2, with D possibly TRBD1 on 5 matching bases. This CDR3 is built from 13 residues. From germline, CDR1 is MNHNY and CDR2 SVGAGI (reference sequence). Trimming shortened V by 5 bases and J by 1 base, and 8 bases separated the two germline ends. The CDR3 region is CASSPTVNYGYTF. In DNA form, the CDR3 reads TGTGCCAGCAGTCCGACAGTTAACTATGGCTACACCTTC.

The rearrangement joins TRBV18 to TRBJ2-3; maybe TRBD2 (5 bases). Trimming took off 2 bases at V and 2 bases at J, with 11 bases between the two ends. From germline, CDR1 is KGHSH and CDR2 LQKENI. The CDR3 is made up of 15 amino acids. For the CDR3, the DNA is TGTGCCAGCTCACCAGGGCTAGCCTCCACAGATACGCAGTATTTT. It encodes CASSPGLASTDTQYF.

The chain recombines TRBV11-2 with TRBJ2-7; TRBD1 might be the D (5 bases). This CDR3 spans 12 amino acids. V lost 5 bases to trimming and J lost 2 bases, with 7 bases between them. The germline CDR1 and CDR2 sequences are SGHAT and FQNNGV. The CDR3: CASSPTAYEQYF. The CDR3 DNA is TGTGCCAGCAGCCCGACAGCCTACGAGCAGTACTTC.

The gene calls are TRBV4-1 and TRBJ1-3; TRBD1 matches at 7 bases. The CDR3 length is 14 residues. The ends lost 4 bases at V and 4 bases at J; junction bases unmatched: 4. CDR1 MGHRA and CDR2 YSYEKL come from the germline V gene. The DNA for the CDR3 is TGCGCCAGCAGCCCCACAGGGGCCGGAAACACCATATATTTT. Amino acid sequence: CASSPTGAGNTIYF.

The rearrangement links TRBV9 to TRBJ2-1; D remains unclear. V was clipped by 0 bases and J by 2 bases, with 9 bases between them. Germline V gene data show CDR1 as SGDLS and CDR2 as YYNGEE. The CDR3 totals 15 residues. Here the CDR3 DNA reads TGTGCCAGCAGCGTAGCTGCTAGAGCCTACAATGAGCAGTTCTTC. This codes for CASSVAARAYNEQFF.

In its sample, this clone was seen once. V usage is TRBV9 and J usage is TRBJ2-3, with TRBD2 as a possible D gene (6 bases). With 3 bases removed from V and 4 bases from J, the gap between germline ends came to 15 bases. Germline CDR1 SGDLS, CDR2 YYNGEE. The CDR3 contains 15 residues. CDR3 nucleotides: TGTGCCAGCAGCGCTAGAGCGGGTAAGCCAGATACGCAGTATTTT. It codes for CASSARAGKPDTQYF.

This clone was recorded a few times. The chain uses TRBV18 and TRBJ2-7; D may be TRBD2 (5 bases). CDR3 length: 13 amino acids. Trimming left V 3 bases short and J 7 bases short, with 13 bases between. Germline V gene data show CDR1 as KGHSH and CDR2 as LQKENI. CDR3 residues: CASSPIGSGEQYF. CDR3 DNA: TGTGCCAGCTCACCTATAGGTTCGGGGGAGCAGTACTTC.

The genes are TRBV5-6 and TRBJ1-1, with a tentative D call TRBD1 (6 bases). The length of the CDR3 is 15 residues. Per germline, CDR1 SGHDT and CDR2 YYEEEE. V dropped 0 bases and J dropped 0 bases, with 9 bases sitting between them. DNA of the CDR3: TGTGCCAGCAGCTTGGAACAGGGTGTGAACACTGAAGCTTTCTTT. Translating gives CASSLEQGVNTEAFF.

V gene TRBV28 combines with J gene TRBJ1-5; D not certain. V shed 6 bases and J shed 3 bases, with 6 bases lying between them. CDR3 length: 12 residues. Germline CDR1 is MDHEN and CDR2 is SYDVKM. The CDR3 region has the DNA TGTGCCAGCAGAGGACCCAATCAGCCCCAGCATTTT. Its translation is CASRGPNQPQHF.

This clone was found once. The chain has TRBV6-6 and TRBJ1-3; TRBD1 aligns across 7 bases. CDR1 MNHNY and CDR2 SVGAGI come from the germline V gene (reference sequence). The CDR3 spans 15 residues. Trimming cost V 6 bases and J 2 bases; bases outside gene matches: 7. The CDR3, as DNA: TGTGCCAGCAGCCCAACCGACAGGGCTGGAAACACCATATATTTT. Encoded protein: CASSPTDRAGNTIYF.

In its sample, this clone was seen a few times. This chain links TRBV25-1 with TRBJ2-7, with 7 positions matching TRBD2. The V and J ends lost 5 bases and 2 bases, in that order; junction bases with no gene match: 3. The CDR3 is 13 amino acids. Germline V gene sequence: CDR1 MGHDK, CDR2 SYGVNS. CDR3 loop: CASSWTSPYEQYF. The CDR3 DNA reads TGTGCCAGCAGTTGGACTAGTCCCTACGAGCAGTACTTC.

The chain uses TRBV20-1 and TRBJ2-7; D ambiguous. The CDR3 totals 10 residues. Germline lookup yields CDR1 DFQATT and CDR2 SNEGSKA (reference sequence). V gave up 5 bases and J gave up 6 bases, with 8 bases separating them. CDR3 sequence (DNA): TGCAGTGCTGCGACTGGCGAGCAGTACTTC. As protein: CSAATGEQYF.

This chain connects TRBV6-1 to TRBJ1-2, with TRBD1 matching 9 bases. The germline gives CDR1 MNHNS, CDR2 SASEGT. The junction had 9 bases not matched to a gene; V was cut back by 5 bases and J by 8 bases. The CDR3 extends over 14 amino acids. The CDR3, as DNA: TGTGCCAGCAGTAGGGACAGGGAATCGGAAGGCTACACCTTC. It yields the protein CASSRDRESEGYTF.

The chain is built from TRBV4-2 and TRBJ2-2; 9 nucleotides match TRBD2. The ends lost 4 bases at V and 7 bases at J; junction bases unmatched: 16. The CDR3 sequence is 18 residues long. CDR1 is LGHNA and CDR2 is YNFKEQ in the germline V gene. The CDR3: CASSPGLAGAHYGGELFF. CDR3 coding DNA: TGTGCCAGCAGCCCCGGGTTAGCGGGAGCTCATTATGGCGGGGAGCTGTTTTTT.

The chain employs TRBV27 and TRBJ2-6, with a possible D match to TRBD2 (6 bases). The CDR3 is made up of 15 amino acids. Trimming removed 3 bases from V and 3 bases from J, with 9 bases in between. Germline V gene data show CDR1 as MNHEY and CDR2 as SMNVEV (reference sequence). The CDR3 coding sequence is TGTGCCAGCAGTTTCGGGGGTGTTGGGGCCAACGTCCTGACTTTC. This translates into CASSFGGVGANVLTF.

The V gene is TRBV4-1, the J gene TRBJ2-5; either TRBD1 or TRBD2 may fit D (7 bases each). CDR1 MGHRA and CDR2 YSYEKL come from the germline V gene. Trimming cost V 0 bases and J 5 bases, with 16 bases left between them. This CDR3 has 16 residues. For the CDR3, the DNA is TGCGCCAGCAGCCAAGATAGGATCCAGGGGGGGGAGACCCAGTACTTC. Translated: CASSQDRIQGGETQYF.

This clone came up a few times. This chain links TRBV7-9 with TRBJ2-7; D may match TRBD1 or TRBD2 (5 bases each). This CDR3 comprises 15 residues. Germline CDR1 SEHNR, CDR2 FQNEAQ (reference sequence). V was shortened by 4 bases and J by 7 bases, with 20 bases between the two germline ends. CDR3 residues: CASSSGAGARGEQYF. The CDR3 bases are TGTGCCAGCAGCTCCGGCGCCGGGGCGAGAGGTGAGCAGTACTTC. The full variable domain, its missing parts supplied by reference TRBV7-9 and TRBJ2-7, is DTGVSQNPRHKITKRGQNVTFRCDPISEHNRLYWYRQTLGQGPEFLTYFQNEAQLEKSRLLSDRFSAERPKGSFSTLEIQRTEQGDSAMYLCASSSGAGARGEQYFGPGTRLTVT.

DNA of the CDR3: TGTGCCAGCGGGTCCCCCTACTCTGGGGCCAACGTCCTGACTTTC. Its protein product is CASGSPYSGANVLTF. V usage is TRBV6-1 and J usage is TRBJ2-6, with no clear D. CDR1 and CDR2 (germline): MNHNS, SASEGT. This CDR3 has 15 residues. The germline V and J ends were trimmed by 8 bases and 0 bases, with 11 bases remaining between them.

The chain employs TRBV13 and TRBJ2-7; 9 nucleotides line up with TRBD1. Germline V gene data show CDR1 as PRHDT and CDR2 as FYEKMQ (reference sequence). The CDR3 is made up of 16 amino acids. V shed 5 bases and J 3 bases; nucleotides not matched to a gene: 11. The CDR3 here is CASSNRGQSQIYEQYF. The CDR3 bases are TGTGCCAGCAGCAACAGGGGGCAAAGCCAGATCTACGAGCAGTACTTC.

The genes are TRBV7-3 and TRBJ2-3, with a weak D call TRBD1 (5 bases). CDR3 length: 15 amino acids. Trimming pared 5 bases from V and 2 bases from J, leaving 14 bases between. Germline CDR1 reads SGHTA; CDR2 reads FQGTGA. The CDR3: CASSTVGHLTDTQYF. CDR3 nucleotides: TGTGCCAGCAGCACGGTTGGACACCTCACAGATACGCAGTATTTT. Using reference TRBV7-3 and TRBJ2-3 for the parts outside the CDR3, the full variable domain is GAGVSQTPSNKVTEKGKYVELRCDPISGHTALYWYRQSLGQGPEFLIYFQGTGAADDSGLPNDRFFAVRPEGSVSTLKIQRTERGDSAVYLCASSTVGHLTDTQYFGPGTRLTVL.

In this sample, this clone turned up once. The chain couples TRBV7-2 to TRBJ2-1, with a possible D match to TRBD2 (6 bases). CDR1 SGHTA and CDR2 FQGNSA come from the germline V gene. With 4 bases removed from V and 8 bases from J, the gap between germline ends came to 15 bases. The CDR3 consists of 14 residues. CDR3 in amino acids: CASSSGLPRYEQFF. The CDR3 nucleotides read TGTGCCAGCAGCTCGGGACTCCCGCGGTATGAGCAGTTCTTC.